Included here is one T cell receptor (beta chain) sequence, with context. The data derive from a study of human T cells and chemical hapten exposure. The study's library attached unique molecular identifiers to single cDNA molecules. From the RACE reads, TCRdb called clonotypes with MiXCR, one entry per CDR3 protein. The repertoire consists of tens of thousands of distinct CDR3 sequences, with 11% occurring once and the leading ten covering about 1%. CDR1 and CDR2 (germline): KGHDR, SFDVKD. Between the trimmed V and J ends, which lost 6 bases and 5 bases, there was a span of 18 bases. The CDR3 is 15 amino acids. As to time point: patch test 3, about 24 weeks after DPC sensitization. The treatment denotes: therapeutic diphenylcyclopropenone sensitization with weekly scalp DPC.

This sequence joins TRBV24-1 and TRBJ2-5; TRBD2 might be the D (6 bases). The specimen comprised whole blood, sampled in connection with sensitization to the hapten diphenylcyclopropenone (DPC). The TCR originated in a woman aged 25 to 39 with alopecia areata. Some clones in this sample may be carry-over from other donors' samples. CDR3 residues: CATSPSGIRGETQYF. In DNA form, the CDR3 reads TGTGCCACCAGTCCTTCCGGGATCCGGGGGGAGACCCAGTACTTC.